The 14 T cell receptor beta chains below all came from one sample that was sequenced in a study of cytomegalovirus exposure and HLA in healthy donors. TCRdb's table, derived via immunoSEQ multiplex PCR, lists solely in-frame clones and lacks some. The data contain some 140,000 clones, about nine tenths of them seen just once; the ten biggest clones take up roughly 6.4%. The specimen was PBMCs. The receptors originated from a woman in her thirties in good health and CMV-seropositive.

The chain carries TRBV6-6 and TRBJ1-4, with D possibly being TRBD1 (5 bases). V lost 7 bases, J lost 11 bases, and 14 bases lay in between. Germline values: CDR1 MNHNY, CDR2 SVGAGI (reference sequence). This CDR3 is built from 12 residues. CDR3 coding DNA: TGTGCCAGCACCACCCCCCCAGGGAAACTGTTTTTT. As protein: CASTTPPGKLFF.

The chain is built from TRBV4-1 and TRBJ1-6, with 7 bases lining up with TRBD1. This CDR3 comprises 17 residues. V lost 0 bases, J lost 1 base, and 3 bases stayed unmatched. Germline assignment: CDR1 MGHRA and CDR2 YSYEKL. CDR3 sequence reads: CASSQDEGASYNSPLHF. CDR3 bases: TGCGCCAGCAGCCAAGATGAGGGGGCTTCCTATAATTCACCCCTCCACTTT.

The chain joins TRBV6-5 to TRBJ1-5; maybe TRBD1 (6 bases). This CDR3 region has 14 residues. V was cut by 6 bases and J by 8 bases, with 17 bases left in between. Germline lookup yields CDR1 MNHEY and CDR2 SVGAGI. CDR3 protein: CASSGGQSWEPQHF. The CDR3, as DNA: TGTGCCAGCAGCGGAGGACAGTCATGGGAGCCCCAGCATTTT.

V and J are TRBV7-9 and TRBJ2-7, with D unresolved. Per germline, CDR1 SEHNR and CDR2 FQNEAQ (reference sequence). The CDR3 length is 13 residues. The germline V and J ends were trimmed by 2 bases and 3 bases, with 8 bases remaining between them. This CDR3 reads CASSLTTGYEQYF. CDR3 bases: TGTGCCAGCAGCTTAACGACGGGCTACGAGCAGTACTTC.

V usage is TRBV6-1 and J usage is TRBJ1-2; 10 bases are a match to TRBD1. Germline-derived CDR1 and CDR2 are MNHNS and SASEGT. The CDR3 is 15 amino acids. Unmatched junction bases numbered 8, after V lost 6 bases and J lost 4 bases. DNA of the CDR3: TGTGCCAGCAGCCGGGACAGGGGAGAGGGCTATGGCTACACCTTC. It yields the protein CASSRDRGEGYGYTF.

V usage is TRBV5-1 and J usage is TRBJ2-1; no firm D call. The CDR3 totals 14 residues. Trimming removed 0 bases at V and 7 bases at J, with 11 bases between. CDR1 and CDR2 from the germline V gene are SGHRS and YFSETQ. For the CDR3, the DNA is TGCGCCAGCAGCTTGGTGCCGGGTGAGAATGAGCAGTTCTTC. Translating it yields CASSLVPGENEQFF.

J is TRBJ2-2 and V is TRBV7-2, with D possibly TRBD2 on 6 matching bases. The CDR3 runs 15 residues. The germline gives CDR1 SGHTA, CDR2 FQGNSA. V was trimmed by 8 bases and J by 6 bases, leaving 19 bases between them. The chain's CDR3 is CASLDTGELSGELFF. The CDR3 DNA reads as TGTGCCAGCCTAGATACGGGGGAGTTATCCGGGGAGCTGTTTTTT.

The genes are TRBV7-9 and TRBJ1-6; D unresolved. Germline CDR1 SEHNR, CDR2 FQNEAQ (reference sequence). Trimming left V 3 bases short and J 3 bases short, with 6 bases between. This CDR3 contains 14 residues. In DNA form, the CDR3 reads TGTGCCAGCAGCTTGAGAGGCTATAATTCACCCCTCCACTTT. This codes for CASSLRGYNSPLHF.

This chain uses TRBV6-6 with TRBJ1-3; D unclear. The CDR3 runs to 12 residues. In germline, CDR1 is MNHNY, CDR2 SVGAGI (reference sequence). V lost 6 bases, J lost 2 bases, and 5 bases lay in between. As DNA, the CDR3 is TGTGCCAGCAGGGCCACTGGAAACACCATATATTTT. Amino acid sequence: CASRATGNTIYF.

This clone occurred once. The gene calls are TRBV28 and TRBJ2-1, with a weak D call TRBD2 (7 bases). V dropped 2 bases and J dropped 12 bases, with 26 bases sitting between them. The germline V gene has CDR1 MDHEN and CDR2 SYDVKM. The CDR3 extends over 17 amino acids. CDR3 residues: CASSLRGAGGRTKGQFF. The CDR3 region has the DNA TGTGCCAGCAGTTTAAGGGGCGCCGGGGGGCGGACTAAAGGGCAGTTCTTC. Full variable domain (remainder filled in from reference TRBV28 and TRBJ2-1): DVKVTQSSRYLVKRTGEKVFLECVQDMDHENMFWYRQDPGLGLRLIYFSYDVKMKEKGDIPEGYSVSREKKERFSLILESASTNQTSMYLCASSLRGAGGRTKGQFFGPGTRLTVL.

This clone was counted only a few times. The CDR3 spells CASSGGGFGYF. For the CDR3, the DNA is TGTGCCAGCAGCGGTGGGGGGTTCGGGTACTTC. V gene TRBV11-2 combines with J gene TRBJ2-7, with D tentatively TRBD2 (6 bases). Germline loops: CDR1 SGHAT, CDR2 FQNNGV. Trimming left V 5 bases short and J 12 bases short, with 14 bases between. The CDR3 runs to 11 residues.

This chain uses TRBV19 with TRBJ2-5; 9 bases are shared with TRBD2. Looked up from germline, CDR1 is LNHDA and CDR2 is SQIVND (reference sequence). This CDR3 region has 15 residues. V trimming: 5 bases; J trimming: 5 bases; junction bases outside the gene matches: 9. The CDR3 region is CASSSGGGALETQYF. CDR3 bases: TGTGCCAGTAGTTCAGGCGGGGGGGCTTTGGAGACCCAGTACTTC.

V is TRBV6-5 and J is TRBJ2-3, with TRBD1 matching over 8 bases. The CDR3 is 12 amino acids. Germline CDR1 MNHEY, CDR2 SVGAGI. The V and J ends lost 5 bases and 12 bases, in that order; junction bases with no gene match: 7. The CDR3 region has the DNA TGTGCCAGCAGTAAAGGGACAGGCCCACAGTATTTT. This translates into CASSKGTGPQYF.

V gene TRBV18 combines with J gene TRBJ2-2; D unresolved. The CDR3 is 13 residues long. Per germline, CDR1 KGHSH and CDR2 LQKENI. V was clipped by 2 bases and J by 7 bases, with 8 bases between them. The CDR3 sequence is CASSPIGGGELFF. CDR3 coding DNA: TGTGCCAGCTCACCAATTGGCGGCGGGGAGCTGTTTTTT.